Each of the 7 T cell receptor beta chains below was sequenced from the same sample in a study of control samples from healthy donors and cancer patients (TCRdb year 2020). The library was prepared using the immunoSEQ multiplex PCR assay. TCRdb limited this immuneACCESS table to in-frame rearrangements with V and J called. A share of clones is missing; checked studies link under half to unresolved V genes, and the rest is unexplained. A total of under 65,000 clones appear in this sample, 90% of them only once. The ten largest make up roughly 1.2% of the sample. The sequencing input was PBMCs. The origin of the receptors is a woman between 50 and 59 years old with colorectal cancer.

The V call is TRBV20-1, the J call TRBJ2-7; the match to TRBD1 covers 8 bases. V lost 3 bases, J lost 3 bases, and 4 bases stayed unmatched. CDR1 is DFQATT and CDR2 is SNEGSKA in the germline V gene (reference sequence). The CDR3 loop spans 13 amino acids. CDR3 protein: CSASSGGGYEQYF. The CDR3 nucleotides read TGCAGTGCTAGTTCAGGGGGCGGCTACGAGCAGTACTTC.

The chain employs TRBV19 and TRBJ2-6; 8 bases agree with TRBD1. CDR3 length: 17 residues. From germline, CDR1 is LNHDA and CDR2 SQIVND (reference sequence). With V trimmed by 6 bases and J by 2 bases, 9 bases remained unmatched. The CDR3 sequence: CASSSFLDRAGANVLTF. DNA for the CDR3: TGTGCCAGTAGCTCCTTTTTGGACAGGGCTGGGGCCAACGTCCTGACTTTC.

The genes are TRBV6-5 and TRBJ2-7; 7 nucleotides align to TRBD1. V lost 6 bases to trimming and J lost 3 bases; unmatched junction nucleotides: 11. Germline values: CDR1 MNHEY, CDR2 SVGAGI. The CDR3 sequence is 15 residues long. CDR3 coding DNA: TGTGCCAGCAGCCGCTCCTCGACAGGGCTCTACGAGCAGTACTTC. Its protein product is CASSRSSTGLYEQYF.

The chain carries TRBV5-6 and TRBJ1-2; 8 nucleotides align to TRBD1. This CDR3 region has 16 residues. CDR1 is SGHDT and CDR2 is YYEEEE in the germline V gene. The ends lost 4 bases at V and 2 bases at J; junction bases unmatched: 10. The CDR3 region is CASSEQGQDLNYGYTF. The CDR3 nucleotides are TGTGCCAGCAGCGAGCAGGGACAGGACCTCAACTATGGCTACACCTTC. Drawing the rest from reference TRBV5-6 and TRBJ1-2, the complete variable domain is DAGVTQSPTHLIKTRGQQVTLRCSPKSGHDTVSWYQQALGQGPQFIFQYYEEEERQRGNFPDRFSGHQFPNYSSELNVNALLLGDSALYLCASSEQGQDLNYGYTFGSGTRLTVV.

The V and J genes are TRBV30 and TRBJ1-3, with 12 bases that match TRBD1. V lost 3 bases and J lost 4; bases outside the gene matches: 7. CDR1 is GTSNPN and CDR2 is SVGIG in the germline V gene (reference sequence). The CDR3 covers 16 residues. The chain's CDR3 is CAWRGTGGFSGNTIYF. CDR3 DNA sequence: TGTGCCTGGAGGGGGACAGGGGGCTTTTCGGGAAACACCATATATTTT.

The chain uses TRBV28 and TRBJ2-7; a weak D match, TRBD2 (6 bases). CDR1 and CDR2 (germline): MDHEN, SYDVKM. With 6 bases removed from V and 7 bases from J, the gap between germline ends came to 25 bases. The CDR3 has 16 amino acids. The CDR3 protein is CASSYPYGTQFWEQYF. DNA for the CDR3: TGTGCCAGCAGCTATCCGTACGGGACTCAGTTTTGGGAGCAGTACTTC.

V gene TRBV5-1 combines with J gene TRBJ2-1; 11 positions agree with TRBD2. The CDR3 covers 17 residues. With 4 bases clipped from V and 2 bases from J, the junction kept 8 bases outside the gene matches. Germline V CDR1 and CDR2: SGHRS, YFSETQ. CDR3 protein: CASSQTSGSRAYNEQFF. The DNA for the CDR3 is TGCGCCAGCAGCCAAACTAGCGGGAGTCGGGCCTACAATGAGCAGTTCTTC.